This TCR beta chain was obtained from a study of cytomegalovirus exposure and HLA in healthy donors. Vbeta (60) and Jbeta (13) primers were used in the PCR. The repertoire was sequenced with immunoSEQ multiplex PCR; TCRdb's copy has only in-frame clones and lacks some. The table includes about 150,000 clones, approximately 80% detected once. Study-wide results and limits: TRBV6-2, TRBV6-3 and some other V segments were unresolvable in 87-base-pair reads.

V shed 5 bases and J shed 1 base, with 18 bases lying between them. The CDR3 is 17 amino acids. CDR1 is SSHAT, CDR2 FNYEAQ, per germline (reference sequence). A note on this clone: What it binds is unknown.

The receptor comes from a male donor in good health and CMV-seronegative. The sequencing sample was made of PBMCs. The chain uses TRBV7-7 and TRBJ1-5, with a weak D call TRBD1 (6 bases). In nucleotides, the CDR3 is TGTGCCAGCAGCAACCGGGCGGGCAGGGGCAGCAATCAGCCCCAGCATTTT. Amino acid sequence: CASSNRAGRGSNQPQHF. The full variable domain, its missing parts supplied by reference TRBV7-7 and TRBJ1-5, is GAGVSQSPRYKVTKRGQDVTLRCDPISSHATLYWYQQALGQGPEFLTYFNYEAQPDKSGLPSDRFSAERPEGSISTLTIQRTEQRDSAMYRCASSNRAGRGSNQPQHFGDGTRLSIL.